The sequence of this T cell receptor beta chain was determined in a study of ipilimumab plus nivolumab after autologous stem cell transplantation. Study at large: Median doses per patient: 4 or 5 ipilimumab, under 10 nivolumab. General study points: Authors suggest TCR repertoire, Treg phenotype and gut microbiota support further study.

Worth noting for this clone: Its antigen is not identified.

This CDR3 is 17 amino acids long. V was clipped by 5 bases and J by 0 bases, with 19 bases between them. Germline lookup yields CDR1 LNHNV and CDR2 YYDKDF (reference sequence). Ipilimumab, 1 mg/kg, started 14 to 28 days after autologous transplant. Through week 26, nivolumab 3 mg/kg IV was given weeks 1, 4, 7, 10, then biweekly. The data were produced by immunoSEQ multiplex PCR, yet TCRdb's version contains in-frame clones alone and is incomplete. The sample carries roughly 86,000 clones, 83% recorded once. The source of this sequence is a male donor with diffuse large B-cell lymphoma. The J gene is TRBJ1-2, the V gene TRBV15, with a possible D match to TRBD1 (5 bases). The sample here was PBMCs, taken in a trial of ipilimumab plus nivolumab as post-transplant consolidation. CDR3 sequence: CATSYKTIRQTNYGYTF. The CDR3 coding sequence is TGTGCCACCAGCTACAAAACGATTCGACAGACTAACTATGGCTACACCTTC.